Shown below are 8 T cell receptor beta chains from a single sample sequenced in a study of tumor-infiltrating lymphocytes in oesophageal squamous cell carcinoma. One entry per CDR3 protein, called by TCRdb with MiXCR from the PCR reads. The profile shows over 15,000 distinct CDR3 sequences, approximately 46% of them singletons. Sequencing was done on a sample of normal esophageal tissue next to the tumor. These receptors originate from a female donor with esophageal squamous cell carcinoma.

The chain employs TRBV7-3 and TRBJ2-1, with D hard to call. The CDR3 runs to 13 residues. Trimming pared 1 base from V and 2 bases from J, leaving 3 bases between. The V gene's germline CDR1 is SGHTA and CDR2 FQGTGA. In nucleotides, the CDR3 is TGTGCCAGCAGCTTAAACACCTACAATGAGCAGTTCTTC. This sequence encodes CASSLNTYNEQFF.

The genes are TRBV7-9 and TRBJ1-1; 12 nucleotides align to TRBD1. The J segment lost 2 bases and the V segment lost 0 bases, leaving 7 bases of the junction unmatched. The CDR3 contains 18 residues. Germline CDR1 SEHNR, CDR2 FQNEAQ (reference sequence). The CDR3 DNA follows: TGTGCCAGCAGCTTAGCAGGGGACAGGGGGCTGTTCAACACTGAAGCTTTCTTT. Amino acid sequence: CASSLAGDRGLFNTEAFF.

The rearrangement joins TRBV9 to TRBJ1-2, with D hard to call. Germline assignment: CDR1 SGDLS and CDR2 YYNGEE. Trimming cost V 3 bases and J 4 bases, with 19 bases left between them. CDR3 size: 16 residues. The CDR3 protein is CASSASSADPLYGYTF. The CDR3 coding sequence is TGTGCCAGCAGCGCCTCAAGCGCGGATCCGCTCTATGGCTACACCTTC.

This chain uses TRBV11-2 with TRBJ2-5; D uncertain. V was clipped by 0 bases and J by 1 base, with 6 bases between them. This CDR3 comprises 14 residues. CDR1 and CDR2 (germline): SGHAT, FQNNGV. This CDR3 is CASSLDWGQETQYF. The CDR3 coding sequence is TGTGCCAGCAGCTTAGATTGGGGCCAAGAGACCCAGTACTTC. The variable domain in full, completed from reference TRBV11-2 and TRBJ2-5, reads EAGVAQSPRYKIIEKRQSVAFWCNPISGHATLYWYQQILGQGPKLLIQFQNNGVVDDSQLPKDRFSAERLKGVDSTLKIQPAKLEDSAVYLCASSLDWGQETQYFGPGTRLLVL.

This clonotype was found many times. A much larger clone differs from this one at a single base, so this may be a read error. The chain couples TRBV7-2 to TRBJ2-1, with 7 nucleotides matching TRBD2. Germline V gene lookup returns CDR1 SGHTA and CDR2 FQGNSA. This CDR3 has 14 amino acids. The V gene end was trimmed by 5 bases and the J gene end by 10 bases; junction bases not matched to a gene: 11. The CDR3 is CASSPSGSPYEQFF. The CDR3 DNA sequence: TGTGCCAGCAGCCCTAGCGGCTCCCCCTACGAGCAGTTCTTC.

The chain employs TRBV2 and TRBJ2-7; the D gene is possibly TRBD2 (6 bases). The CDR3 has 14 residues. Trimming pared 6 bases from V and 0 bases from J, leaving 12 bases between. Germline CDR1 is SNHLY and CDR2 is FYNNEI. The CDR3 DNA is TGTGCCAGCAGACCCGGGACTCACTCCTACGAGCAGTACTTC. Amino acid sequence: CASRPGTHSYEQYF.

This clonotype was counted a few times. The DNA is omitted, as the CDR3 cannot be located on it reliably, and the CDR3 follows TCRdb's listing. The gene calls are TRBV6-1 and TRBJ2-6; the table's D call TRBD1 went unverified against the DNA. Inclusive of both ends, the CDR3 amounts to 17 amino acids. Germline V gene data show CDR1 as MNHNS and CDR2 as SASEGT. The CDR3 loop is CASFEPDRTALRAVLRF.

As DNA, the CDR3 is TGTGCCAGCAGCTTAGTGCGGGGTAGCGAGCAGTACTTC. Its translation: CASSLVRGSEQYF. This chain joins TRBV7-4 and TRBJ2-5, with D possibly being TRBD2 (6 bases). The J call may be faulty, since TRBJ2-7 better matches the DNA end. CDR1 SGHVT and CDR2 SQSDAQ come from the germline V gene. This CDR3 has 13 amino acids.